This T cell receptor beta chain was profiled in a study of T cells in Graves' hyperthyroidism and ophthalmopathy. Study results and limitations: Ophthalmopathy was predicted by the model a median of about 6.7 months ahead of onset.

Graves' hyperthyroidism was deemed stable given no ophthalmopathy progression within 18 months. These patients, aged 18 to 65, had recently diagnosed hyperthyroidism lasting under 2 months. On this clonotype itself: Its specificity is not known. Given a much more abundant clone one base away, this may be a read error.

RNA transcripts served as the template for amplifying TCR beta CDR3 regions. A set of HTBI primers served as the primers for a first-round RT-PCR of the TCR CDR3. TCRdb reanalysed the multiplex PCR reads using MiXCR and keeps one entry per CDR3 protein. The top ten clones hold approximately 15% of a sample with some 560,000 distinct CDR3 sequences, 12% to 15% of them seen once. The CDR3 covers 17 residues. The germline V gene encodes CDR1 SGHRS and CDR2 YFSETQ. V and J are TRBV5-1 and TRBJ2-5, with 9 nucleotides matching TRBD1. Sequenced: blood. The clonotype originates from a woman in her thirties or forties with Graves' hyperthyroidism. CDR3 region: CASSVSWTGALGETRYF. The CDR3 bases are TGTGCCAGCAGCGTATCTTGGACAGGGGCCCTGGGGGAGACCCGGTACTTC.